The entry below gives a single T cell receptor beta chain sequence along with its context. Germline assignment: CDR1 MNHEY and CDR2 SMNVEV (reference sequence). The CDR3 runs 16 residues. V dropped 0 bases and J dropped 4; count of bases not matched to a gene: 9. This specimen comes from a study of blood T cell repertoires in COVID-19. Sequencing was performed with immunoSEQ multiplex PCR; in TCRdb, only in-frame clones are kept and a portion is missing. The data show 300,000 to 350,000 clones, over 70% seen once. This TCR came from a man aged 25-45 years who had recovered from COVID-19. Sequenced input: PBMCs or T cells enriched from blood (not recorded which). The gene calls are TRBV27 and TRBJ2-7, with 7 bases matching TRBD1. CDR3 residues: CASSLSSTGAGYEQYF. The CDR3 DNA reads as TGTGCCAGCAGTTTATCGTCTACAGGGGCTGGGTACGAGCAGTACTTC.